This T cell receptor beta chain is from a study of blood T cell repertoires in COVID-19. Overall study context: Spain, Italy and the United States supplied samples that represented acute and convalescent COVID-19. PBMCs, B-cell-depleted T cells, or T cells were the source of the cDNA or gDNA that made up the material.

Clones were read by immunoSEQ multiplex PCR, and TCRdb kept only the in-frame ones, dropping some. The sample yields tens of thousands of clones, 84% seen once. CDR1 is SQVTM, CDR2 ANQGSEA, per germline. The V end was cut by 7 bases, the J end by 2 bases, with 9 bases between. This CDR3 spans 12 amino acids. The receptor was derived from a man aged 45-60 years with acute or convalescent COVID-19. What was sequenced was peripheral blood. The rearrangement joins TRBV29-1 to TRBJ1-5, with unresolved D. The CDR3 sequence: CSALSGNQPQHF. For the CDR3, the DNA is TGCAGCGCCCTTTCAGGCAATCAGCCCCAGCATTTT.